The 30 T cell receptor beta chains reported below all come from one sample, sequenced in a study of T cells in Graves' hyperthyroidism and ophthalmopathy. RNA transcripts yielded amplified TCR beta CDR3 regions. The primer set for the first-round RT-PCR of the TCR CDR3 was HTBI. TCRdb independently ran MiXCR on the multiplex PCR reads; one entry per CDR3 protein. Here the sample spans fewer than 350,000 distinct CDR3 sequences, about 14% being singletons. Sequencing input: blood. All receptors derive from a woman aged 25 to 39 with Graves' hyperthyroidism that later progressed to Graves' ophthalmopathy.

This clonotype appeared many times. Here the CDR3 reads CASSGQGEQFF. Written as DNA, the CDR3 is TGTGCCAGCTCGGGCCAGGGGGAGCAGTTCTTC. V gene TRBV28 combines with J gene TRBJ2-1; the D gene is possibly TRBD1 (6 bases). This CDR3 contains 11 residues. The V gene lost 8 bases and the J gene lost 10 bases, with 12 bases spanning the gap. Germline V CDR1 and CDR2: MDHEN, SYDVKM.

The gene calls are TRBV4-2 and TRBJ2-5; TRBD2 is a possible D gene (6 bases). The CDR3 extends over 16 amino acids. Germline assignment: CDR1 LGHNA and CDR2 YNFKEQ. V shed 0 bases and J shed 4 bases, with 15 bases lying between them. The CDR3 loop reads CASSQDYGGAGETQYF. As DNA, the CDR3 is TGTGCCAGCAGCCAAGATTATGGCGGGGCGGGAGAGACCCAGTACTTC.

This chain links TRBV5-1 with TRBJ2-3, with TRBD2 matching 11 bases. V lost 0 bases and J lost 6; bases outside the gene matches: 6. Germline CDR1 SGHRS, CDR2 YFSETQ. The CDR3 sequence is 16 residues long. DNA for the CDR3: TGCGCCAGCAGCTTGGGACTAGCGGGAACGGGGGATACGCAGTATTTT. Translating gives CASSLGLAGTGDTQYF.

The sample holds many counts of this clonotype. The chain combines TRBV6-1 with TRBJ2-2, with D tentatively TRBD1 (6 bases). The V and J ends lost 6 bases and 6 bases respectively, with 11 bases between them. Germline V lookup: CDR1 MNHNS, CDR2 SASEGT. The CDR3 is 13 amino acids. The CDR3 region has the DNA TGTGCCAGCAGCCCAGGGGACGCCGGGGAGCTGTTTTTT. The encoded protein is CASSPGDAGELFF.

The CDR3 nucleotides are TGTGCCATCAGGGGGACAGAAACGACTAATACGCAGTATTTT. Its translation is CAIRGTETTNTQYF. The rearrangement uses TRBV10-3 and TRBJ2-3, with TRBD1 matching over 7 bases. In germline, CDR1 is ENHRY, CDR2 SYGVKD. There are 14 residues in the CDR3. Trimming removed 6 bases from V and 7 bases from J; junction bases left unmatched: 10.

This clonotype has a handful of counts. The J gene is TRBJ2-2, the V gene TRBV4-2, with 11 positions matching TRBD2. Unmatched junction bases numbered 2, after V lost 5 bases and J lost 3 bases. The CDR3 consists of 15 residues. Germline-derived CDR1 and CDR2 are LGHNA and YNFKEQ. CDR3 DNA: TGTGCCAGCAGCGCGGGACTAGCGGACACCGGGGAGCTGTTTTTT. Its translation: CASSAGLADTGELFF.

This clonotype was seen a handful of times. V gene TRBV4-3 combines with J gene TRBJ2-1; 9 bases match TRBD2. CDR1 and CDR2 (germline): LGHNA, YSLEER. The CDR3 is 17 amino acids. The V gene end was trimmed by 0 bases and the J gene end by 6 bases; junction bases not matched to a gene: 9. For the CDR3, the DNA is TGCGCCAGCAGCCAAGATCTTAGCGGGAGAATCAGCAATGAGCAGTTCTTC. It yields the protein CASSQDLSGRISNEQFF.

This clonotype has a single count. The chain combines TRBV12-5 with TRBJ1-2, with D maybe TRBD1 (6 bases). The CDR3 contains 14 residues. The V end was cut by 6 bases, the J end by 1 base, with 12 bases between. Germline V gene data show CDR1 as LGHNT and CDR2 as FRNRAP. CDR3 bases: TGTGCTAGTGGCCACGTGGACAGTAACTATGGCTACACCTTC. Translation: CASGHVDSNYGYTF.

This clonotype appeared many times. The V gene is TRBV6-2 or TRBV6-3, the J gene TRBJ1-1; D is unresolved. Germline V gives CDR1 MNHEY, CDR2 SVGEGT. The CDR3 loop spans 12 amino acids. The ends were cut back, 9 bases at V and 1 base at J, with 9 bases in the middle. CDR3 sequence reads: CASAMGNTEAFF. The CDR3 nucleotides read TGTGCCAGTGCCATGGGGAACACTGAAGCTTTCTTT.

This clonotype has ten or more counts. This rearrangement joins TRBV27 to TRBJ2-7, with D possibly being TRBD2 (5 bases). The CDR3 sequence is 15 residues long. Per the germline V gene, CDR1 is MNHEY and CDR2 is SMNVEV (reference sequence). Trimming shortened V by 5 bases and J by 3 bases, and 17 bases separated the two germline ends. The CDR3: CASSPYSSGVYEQYF. CDR3 nucleotides: TGTGCCAGCAGTCCCTATTCAAGCGGCGTCTACGAGCAGTACTTC.

This clonotype showed up just a few times. This rearrangement joins TRBV6-5 to TRBJ1-3; unclear D gene. Per germline, CDR1 MNHEY and CDR2 SVGAGI. Trimming shortened V by 2 bases and J by 0 bases, and 14 bases separated the two germline ends. The CDR3 sequence is 17 residues long. In nucleotides, the CDR3 is TGTGCCAGCAGTTACGACAACTGGCAAGCCTCTGGAAACACCATATATTTT. It encodes CASSYDNWQASGNTIYF.

This clonotype was seen ten or more times. V usage is TRBV10-3 and J usage is TRBJ2-7; no clear D. The germline V gene encodes CDR1 ENHRY and CDR2 SYGVKD. V was trimmed by 2 bases and J by 7 bases, leaving 15 bases between them. The CDR3 has 14 amino acids. The CDR3 nucleotides read TGTGCCATCAGTGAGCCCATCGGAGAAAGGGAGCAGTACTTC. This encodes CAISEPIGEREQYF.

This clonotype was counted many times. This chain links TRBV7-6 with TRBJ2-7, with D hard to call. V was shortened by 0 bases and J by 2 bases, with 5 bases between the two germline ends. Germline V CDR1 and CDR2: SGHVS, FNYEAQ. CDR3 size: 13 residues. This CDR3 reads CASSLAGAYEQYF. CDR3 DNA: TGTGCCAGCAGCTTAGCTGGGGCCTACGAGCAGTACTTC.

This clonotype occurred many times. The J gene is TRBJ2-3, the V gene TRBV7-6; the D is unclear. The CDR3 is made up of 13 amino acids. The germline V and J ends were trimmed by 1 base and 5 bases, with 7 bases remaining between them. In germline, CDR1 is SGHVS, CDR2 FNYEAQ. Here the CDR3 DNA reads TGTGCCAGCAGCTTAGATTCGGGAGATACGCAGTATTTT. The encoded protein is CASSLDSGDTQYF.

This clonotype was recorded many times. The chain combines TRBV7-3 with TRBJ2-2, with D uncertain. V lost 2 bases and J lost 2, with 15 bases in between. Germline V gene sequence: CDR1 SGHTA, CDR2 FQGTGA. The CDR3 is 17 amino acids. The CDR3 DNA is TGTGCCAGCAGCTTACCCACCGGTACTCTTAACACCGGGGAGCTGTTTTTT. Protein product: CASSLPTGTLNTGELFF.

This clonotype occurred many times. The chain uses TRBV28 and TRBJ1-1, with 7 bases identical to TRBD1. Germline assignment: CDR1 MDHEN and CDR2 SYDVKM. The V gene end was trimmed by 2 bases and the J gene end by 1 base; junction bases not matched to a gene: 1. The CDR3 contains 14 residues. As DNA, the CDR3 is TGTGCCAGCAGTTTAGACAGGGAGAACACTGAAGCTTTCTTT. It codes for CASSLDRENTEAFF.

Many counts were recorded for this clonotype. The chain is built from TRBV20-1 and TRBJ2-1, with 11 positions matching TRBD2. Germline V gene data show CDR1 as DFQATT and CDR2 as SNEGSKA (reference sequence). CDR3 size: 13 residues. The CDR3 is CSYRLAGYNEQFF. The CDR3 DNA follows: TGCAGCTATAGACTAGCGGGATACAATGAGCAGTTCTTC.

The sample holds many counts of this clonotype. This sequence joins TRBV20-1 and TRBJ2-7, with 7 bases fitting TRBD1. Per the germline V gene, CDR1 is DFQATT and CDR2 is SNEGSKA (reference sequence). The CDR3 is 13 residues long. Trimming cost V 6 bases and J 4 bases; bases outside gene matches: 9. The CDR3 DNA sequence: TGCAGTGCGCCTGACTGGGACAGTTACGAGCAGTACTTC. Amino acids: CSAPDWDSYEQYF.

This clonotype was observed at least ten times. The V call is TRBV7-2, the J call TRBJ1-5; possibly TRBD1 for D (5 bases). The CDR3 length is 14 residues. The V end was cut by 3 bases, the J end by 4 bases, with 10 bases between. Germline V gene data show CDR1 as SGHTA and CDR2 as FQGNSA. The CDR3 nucleotides are TGTGCCAGCAGCTTCAGGGTAGGGAATCAGCCCCAGCATTTT. As protein: CASSFRVGNQPQHF.

This clonotype has at least ten counts. The V gene is TRBV6-1, the J gene TRBJ1-1, with TRBD1 matching over 12 bases. Germline-derived CDR1 and CDR2 are MNHNS and SASEGT. The CDR3 spans 15 residues. The J segment lost 3 bases and the V segment lost 11 bases, leaving 10 bases of the junction unmatched. CDR3 sequence: CAGRDRGLVHTEAFF. CDR3 DNA sequence: TGTGCCGGCCGGGACAGGGGGCTGGTGCACACTGAAGCTTTCTTT.

In this sample, this clonotype turned up many times. The chain is built from TRBV28 and TRBJ1-5, with D uncertain. Trimming removed 5 bases from V and 1 base from J, with 6 bases in between. This CDR3 spans 13 amino acids. The V gene's germline CDR1 is MDHEN and CDR2 SYDVKM. CDR3 nucleotide sequence: TGTGCCAGCAGTACTCGGAGCAATCAGCCCCAGCATTTT. Residues: CASSTRSNQPQHF.

The genes are TRBV24-1 and TRBJ2-1, with 7 positions matching TRBD2. The CDR3 runs 14 residues. V was clipped by 9 bases and J by 0 bases; unmatched bases: 4. CDR1 KGHDR and CDR2 SFDVKD come from the germline V gene. CDR3 DNA sequence: TGTGCCACCGGCGGACTAGGCTCCTACAATGAGCAGTTCTTC. Its protein product is CATGGLGSYNEQFF.

This clonotype was seen repeatedly, ten times or more. The genes are TRBV7-2 and TRBJ2-5; D remains unclear. Trimming removed 3 bases at V and 1 base at J, with 18 bases between. CDR3 length equals 17 residues. Germline V gene sequence: CDR1 SGHTA, CDR2 FQGNSA. The CDR3 is CASSFNPDFRSQETQYF. In DNA form, the CDR3 reads TGTGCCAGCAGCTTCAATCCCGACTTTCGATCCCAAGAGACCCAGTACTTC.

This clonotype was detected many times. This chain links TRBV5-1 with TRBJ1-1; no clear D gene. Trimming shortened V by 3 bases and J by 1 base, and 10 bases separated the two germline ends. CDR3 length equals 14 residues. Germline V gene sequence: CDR1 SGHRS, CDR2 YFSETQ. In nucleotides, the CDR3 is TGCGCCAGCAGCTACAAGACGGGGAACACTGAAGCTTTCTTT. Encoded protein: CASSYKTGNTEAFF.

There are many counts of this clonotype. The J gene is TRBJ1-2, the V gene TRBV4-1, with D perhaps matching TRBD1 (6 bases). CDR3 size: 15 residues. CDR1 and CDR2 (germline): MGHRA, YSYEKL. The V and J ends lost 5 bases and 4 bases respectively, with 17 bases between them. For the CDR3, the DNA is TGCGCCAGCAGCGCAAGGGGGGAGATTTCCTATGGCTACACCTTC. Protein product: CASSARGEISYGYTF.

In its sample, this clonotype was seen a few times. J is TRBJ1-5 and V is TRBV19; 8 nucleotides agree with TRBD1. The CDR3 runs to 16 residues. The V gene end was trimmed by 7 bases and the J gene end by 0 bases; junction bases not matched to a gene: 8. From germline, CDR1 is LNHDA and CDR2 SQIVND (reference sequence). The CDR3, as DNA: TGTGCCAGTAAGACAGGGGCCCGATATAGCAATCAGCCCCAGCATTTT. This encodes CASKTGARYSNQPQHF.

This clonotype was seen repeatedly, ten times or more. The chain employs TRBV11-2 and TRBJ2-1; 8 bases fit TRBD1. V was pared by 4 bases and J by 5 bases, with 16 bases of the junction left unmatched. The CDR3 covers 18 residues. Germline-derived CDR1 and CDR2 are SGHAT and FQNNGV. The CDR3 sequence: CASSSVPGTGFVDNEQFF. Here the CDR3 DNA reads TGTGCCAGCAGCTCAGTCCCCGGGACAGGTTTCGTAGACAATGAGCAGTTCTTC. Using reference TRBV11-2 and TRBJ2-1 for the parts outside the CDR3, the full variable domain is EAGVAQSPRYKIIEKRQSVAFWCNPISGHATLYWYQQILGQGPKLLIQFQNNGVVDDSQLPKDRFSAERLKGVDSTLKIQPAKLEDSAVYLCASSSVPGTGFVDNEQFFGPGTRLTVL.

This clonotype came up a few times. V gene TRBV12-3 or TRBV12-4 combines with J gene TRBJ2-6; D is possibly TRBD2 (6 bases). The CDR3 is made up of 16 amino acids. Trimming removed 8 bases from V and 4 bases from J, with 18 bases in between. CDR3 region: CASHPGGQLGANVLTF. The CDR3 nucleotides are TGTGCCAGCCATCCCGGGGGTCAACTCGGGGCCAACGTCCTGACTTTC.

This clonotype has just a few counts. V usage is TRBV20-1 and J usage is TRBJ2-2; TRBD1 agrees at 10 bases. This CDR3 contains 16 residues. CDR1 and CDR2 from the germline V gene are DFQATT and SNEGSKA (reference sequence). The ends lost 0 bases at V and 5 bases at J; junction bases unmatched: 6. CDR3 sequence reads: CSARDPRQGATGELFF. In nucleotides, the CDR3 is TGCAGTGCTAGAGATCCCAGACAGGGGGCGACCGGGGAGCTGTTTTTT.

This clonotype was counted at least ten times. The chain joins TRBV10-3 to TRBJ2-3; 10 positions agree with TRBD2. The CDR3 sequence is 16 residues long. V lost 3 bases, J lost 2 bases, and 5 bases stayed unmatched. The germline V gene has CDR1 ENHRY and CDR2 SYGVKD. The DNA of the CDR3 is TGTGCCATCAGTGACCCGGGACTAGCGTACACAGATACGCAGTATTTT. Translation: CAISDPGLAYTDTQYF.